These T cell receptor beta chains were read from a single sample in a study of cytomegalovirus exposure and HLA in healthy donors. The table came from immunoSEQ multiplex PCR; TCRdb's copy has only in-frame clones and leaves some out. Here the sample spans 55,000 to 80,000 clones, roughly 80% being singletons. The sequencing sample was made of PBMCs. The receptors derive from a woman aged 40 to 55 in good health and CMV-seropositive. Each CDR3 is given without its conserved first and last residue. Clone size, where shown, is once, few, many, or a class for clones that have expanded.

j_gene	v_gene	abundance	CDR3aa
TRBJ2-6	TRBV5-1	-	ASSLDGQIGSGANVLT
TRBJ1-4	TRBV6-6	-	ASRGYAGTNEKLF
TRBJ1-2	TRBV2	-	ASSARTGDYGYT
TRBJ1-4	TRBV5-1	-	ASSRDGRNEKLF
TRBJ1-5	TRBV5-1	-	ASSLGQSPLDQPQH
TRBJ2-2	TRBV12-5	-	ASGLRDGELF
TRBJ2-7	TRBV19	-	ASRPRDRYEQY
TRBJ1-1	TRBV9	-	ASSRGGEMGTEAF
TRBJ1-5	TRBV5-8	once	ASSPGQGHNQPQH
TRBJ2-1	TRBV10-2	-	ASSTGPSSYNEQF
TRBJ2-3	TRBV6-4	-	ASSLGLAGFTDTQY
TRBJ2-6	TRBV6-5	few	ASSWEASGANVLT
TRBJ2-7	TRBV30	-	AWSARGRPEQY
TRBJ2-3	TRBV2	-	ASSEGRLAGGPIDTQY
TRBJ2-5	TRBV19	-	ASSPPGLAGDRTQY
TRBJ2-6	TRBV10-2	few	ASSDTGTGANVLT
TRBJ1-4	TRBV18	-	ASSPSTGNEKLF
TRBJ1-1	TRBV7-8	-	ASSLERSTEAF
TRBJ2-2	TRBV4-3	few	ASSQARDRGTGELF
TRBJ1-6	TRBV28	-	ASGGRSNSPLH
TRBJ1-5	TRBV7-9	few	ASSLAGSGNQPQH
TRBJ1-2	TRBV15	few	ATSLGRVGGYT
TRBJ2-1	TRBV7-3	-	ASSLTSGGFNEQF
TRBJ2-3	TRBV5-1	-	ASGGQEADTQY
TRBJ1-5	TRBV6-5	-	ASSYGGQHQPQH
TRBJ1-4	TRBV7-9	-	ASSPDLFYNEKLF
TRBJ1-4	TRBV6-1	-	ASSLGGGREKLF
TRBJ2-7	TRBV6-5	-	ASSNTGLRTEQY
TRBJ2-7	TRBV7-9	few	SSSLVGVYEQY
TRBJ1-1	TRBV5-1	-	ASSLEFREDTEAF
TRBJ2-2	TRBV4-2	-	ASTTSGGDGFRGGELF
TRBJ2-3	TRBV5-4	-	ASSSGTSGTDTQY
TRBJ2-3	TRBV18	-	ASSPAGGTDTQY
TRBJ2-7	TRBV9	-	ASSPRAEPYEQY
TRBJ1-3	TRBV7-2	-	ASSLAATTSGNTIY
TRBJ2-7	TRBV27	-	ASSFGLQGYEQY
TRBJ2-1	TRBV29-1	-	SALPTSGSYNEQF
TRBJ1-6	TRBV15	once	ATSRVTGPNSPLH
TRBJ2-2	TRBV2	once	ASSPIQTNTGELF
TRBJ1-2	TRBV14	-	ASSQGGQGYGYT
TRBJ2-1	TRBV18	-	ASSPASGGGGEQF
TRBJ2-3	TRBV18	-	ASSPPSGDTQY
TRBJ2-7	TRBV19	-	ASNKYPEAEQY
TRBJ1-2	TRBV5-1	-	ASSPSAGTNYGYT
TRBJ1-2	TRBV19	-	ASRTGINYGYT
TRBJ2-7	TRBV6-1	-	ASTGGQFYEQY
TRBJ1-6	TRBV4-1	-	ASSLTGIVSPLH
TRBJ2-3	TRBV27	-	ASSLGGGADTQY
TRBJ2-3	TRBV21-1	-	ASSKARDGTDTQY
TRBJ1-1	TRBV9	-	ASSDGGRSEAF
TRBJ2-1	TRBV4-2	-	ASSQDSQGAYNEQF
TRBJ1-1	TRBV11-2	-	ASRPTGPNTEAF
TRBJ2-2	TRBV5-6	-	ASSGGPRPQRRELF
TRBJ1-5	TRBV5-8	-	ASSFAGQGHNQPQH
TRBJ2-2	TRBV18	-	ASSLTGDNTGELF
TRBJ2-1	TRBV7-6	-	ASSLDRNNEQF